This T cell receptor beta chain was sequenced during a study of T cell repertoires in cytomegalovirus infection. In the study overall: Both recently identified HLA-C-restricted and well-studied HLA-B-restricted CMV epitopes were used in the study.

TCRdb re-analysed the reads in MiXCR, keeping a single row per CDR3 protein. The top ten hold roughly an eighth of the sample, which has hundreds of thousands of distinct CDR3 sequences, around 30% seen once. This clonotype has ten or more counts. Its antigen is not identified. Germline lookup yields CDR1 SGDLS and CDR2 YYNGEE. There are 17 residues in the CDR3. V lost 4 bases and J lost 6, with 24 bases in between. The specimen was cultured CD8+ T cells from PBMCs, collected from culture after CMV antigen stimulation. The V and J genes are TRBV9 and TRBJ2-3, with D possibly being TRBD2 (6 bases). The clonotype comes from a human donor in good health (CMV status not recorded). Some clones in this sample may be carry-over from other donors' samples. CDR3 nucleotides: TGTGCCAGCAGCCCTTCTCCCCTACTGGGGGAGGAGGATACGCAGTATTTT. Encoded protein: CASSPSPLLGEEDTQYF.